This is a list of T cell receptor beta chains from one sample in a study of T cells in localized non-small cell lung cancer. TCRdb's table, derived via immunoSEQ multiplex PCR, lists solely in-frame clones and lacks some. The sample consists of tens of thousands of clones, approximately 80% of them appearing once. The sequencing here drew on peripheral blood, taken before any cancer treatment. The receptors shown here come from a male donor at least 60 years old with stage III squamous cell lung carcinoma. The CDR3 runs from the conserved cysteine through the conserved F or W. A D gene is named only where the DNA matches it firmly. Clone sizes are given selectively: once, few, many, or a class where the clone is expanded.

v_call	j_call	d_call	cdr3_length	clone_size	cdr3_nt	cdr3_aa
TRBV4-1	TRBJ1-1	-	14	-	TGCGCCAGCAGCCAGGACAGCTCGAACACTGAAGCTTTCTTT	CASSQDSSNTEAFF
TRBV6-5	TRBJ1-4	-	16	-	TGTGCCAGCAGTTACCGGCGGTTCTCTTCTAATGAAAAACTGTTTTTT	CASSYRRFSSNEKLFF
TRBV4-1	TRBJ1-3	-	17	-	TGCGCCAGCAGCCAAGATATACGGAACTCGGGAGGAAACACCATATATTTT	CASSQDIRNSGGNTIYF
TRBV18	TRBJ1-3	-	16	-	TGTGCCAGCTCACCGCTACAGGAAAGCTCTGGAAACACCATATATTTT	CASSPLQESSGNTIYF
TRBV7-3	TRBJ2-1	-	12	-	TGTGCCAGCAGCGCCTCCTACAATGAGCAGTTCTTC	CASSASYNEQFF
TRBV11-2	TRBJ1-1	TRBD1	15	-	TGTGCCAGCAGCTTAGGCCAGGCAGGGGGCACTGAAGCTTTCTTT	CASSLGQAGGTEAFF
TRBV5-1	TRBJ2-7	TRBD2	15	-	TGCGCCAGCAGCAAAGCGGGAGGGCAGGGGGACGAGCAGTACTTC	CASSKAGGQGDEQYF
TRBV10-1	TRBJ1-6	-	15	few	TGCGCCAGCAGTGAGTCGATGGTCGGGGATTCACCCCTCCACTTT	CASSESMVGDSPLHF
TRBV5-1	TRBJ1-6	TRBD1	15	-	TGCGCCAGCAACCCCGGGACAGGGGAGAGTTCACCCCTCCACTTT	CASNPGTGESSPLHF
TRBV18	TRBJ2-5	-	14	-	TGTGCCAGCTCACCGAGACAGATTCAAGAGACCCAGTACTTC	CASSPRQIQETQYF
TRBV5-6	TRBJ1-3	TRBD1	14	-	TGTGCCAGCAGGTCGACAGGGGGCGAAAACACCATATATTTT	CASRSTGGENTIYF
TRBV28	TRBJ2-5	-	13	once	TGTGCCAGCAGTCCGAGGGAGGAAGAGACCCAGTACTTC	CASSPREEETQYF
TRBV5-1	TRBJ2-7	TRBD2	14	once	TGCGCCAGCAGCTTCGGGGGGGACTCCTACGAGCAGTACTTC	CASSFGGDSYEQYF
TRBV2	TRBJ1-5	-	13	medium-sized	TGTGCCAGCAGTGTCTGGGCCAATCAGCCCCAGCATTTT	CASSVWANQPQHF
TRBV9	TRBJ2-6	-	13	-	TGTGCCAGCAGCCTGGTGGGGGCCAACGTCCTGACTTTC	CASSLVGANVLTF
TRBV11-2	TRBJ2-5	-	14	once	TGTGCCAGCAGCTTTAGTAGGGAAGGAGTGGAGCAGTACTTC	CASSFSREGVEQYF
TRBV10-2	TRBJ2-2	TRBD1	16	once	TGCGCCAGCAGCCTGACAGGGGGATACAACACCGGGGAGCTGTTTTTT	CASSLTGGYNTGELFF
TRBV9	TRBJ2-7	-	15	once	TGTGCCAGCAGCGTAGCTACGGGCAGGGTTTACGAGCAGTACTTC	CASSVATGRVYEQYF
TRBV7-8	TRBJ1-2	-	14	-	TGTGCCAGCAGCCCCGGGACACCAGCCTATGGCTACACCTTC	CASSPGTPAYGYTF
TRBV11-2	TRBJ2-3	-	13	-	TGTGCCAGCAGCTTAGGCCTGGGAGATACGCAGTATTTT	CASSLGLGDTQYF
TRBV5-1	TRBJ2-2	-	15	-	TGCGCCAGCAGCCTATCCGGGACGCCGGCCGGGGAGCTGTTTTTT	CASSLSGTPAGELFF
TRBV10-3	TRBJ2-2	-	14	-	TGTGCCATCAGTGAGTCGTGGAACACCGGGGAGCTGTTTTTT	CAISESWNTGELFF
TRBV5-8	TRBJ2-2	-	15	-	TGTGCCAGCAGCTTGAGAGAGGTGAACACCGGGGAGCTGTTTTTT	CASSLREVNTGELFF
TRBV6-1	TRBJ2-5	TRBD2	13	-	TGTGCCAGCGGCCGGCCTAGCGGAGAGACCCAGTACTTC	CASGRPSGETQYF
TRBV7-9	TRBJ1-3	-	15	-	TGTGCCAGCAGCCCGAAAGTTCGGTTCGGAAACACCATATATTTT	CASSPKVRFGNTIYF
TRBV2	TRBJ2-3	-	12	-	TGTGCCAGCAGTGAAAGGGCAGATACGCAGTATTTT	CASSERADTQYF
TRBV11-2	TRBJ1-3	-	14	-	TGTGCCAGCAGCTTATCTGTCGGGGGAAACACCATATATTTT	CASSLSVGGNTIYF
TRBV30	TRBJ2-1	-	14	-	TGTGCCTGGACGCAGAAATGGTTCTACAATGAGCAGTTCTTC	CAWTQKWFYNEQFF
TRBV19	TRBJ2-3	-	14	-	TGTGCCAGTAGTACTCGGTCAGGGACAGATACGCAGTATTTT	CASSTRSGTDTQYF
TRBV27	TRBJ1-6	-	16	-	TGTGCCAGCAGTAAGGGGTCCGATACGATTAATTCACCCCTCCACTTT	CASSKGSDTINSPLHF
TRBV5-5	TRBJ1-1	-	13	-	TGTGCCAGCAGCTTGTGGCTGAACACTGAAGCTTTCTTT	CASSLWLNTEAFF
TRBV7-9	TRBJ1-2	-	14	-	TGTGCCAGCAGCTTAGGAGGGGGTCCCTATGGCTACACCTTC	CASSLGGGPYGYTF
TRBV27	TRBJ2-1	-	16	-	TGTGCCAGCAGTTTACTAGCACCGAGCTCCTACAATGAGCAGTTCTTC	CASSLLAPSSYNEQFF
TRBV7-8	TRBJ2-2	TRBD1	15	-	TGTGCCAGCGGAAGGACAGGACCGAACACCGGGGAGCTGTTTTTT	CASGRTGPNTGELFF
TRBV27	TRBJ2-1	-	11	-	TGTGCCAGCCACCGAGGTGGTGAGCAGTTCTTC	CASHRGGEQFF
TRBV7-6	TRBJ2-3	-	11	-	TGTGCCAGCAGTCTCACAGATACGCAGTATTTT	CASSLTDTQYF
TRBV19	TRBJ1-1	-	13	-	TGTGCCAGTAGTGCCGGGACGGACTATGAAGCTTTCTTT	CASSAGTDYEAFF
TRBV15	TRBJ1-1	-	14	few	TGTGCCACCAGCAGTGTGGGCAGGAACACTGAAGCTTTCTTT	CATSSVGRNTEAFF
TRBV5-1	TRBJ1-1	-	14	-	TGCGCCAGCAGCTTGGGCGCGGGAAATACTGAAGCTTTCTTT	CASSLGAGNTEAFF
TRBV6-5	TRBJ2-2	TRBD2	16	-	TGTGCCAGCAGTTGGGATGCGGGAGAGAACACCGGGGAGCTGTTTTTT	CASSWDAGENTGELFF
TRBV18	TRBJ2-1	-	15	-	TGTGCCAGCTCACCGGCCCTGGTTTCTGGAGTCGAGCAGTTCTTC	CASSPALVSGVEQFF
TRBV5-1	TRBJ2-7	TRBD1	14	-	TGCGCCAGCAGCTCCGGGACAGCGCGTTACGAGCAGTACTTC	CASSSGTARYEQYF